This TCR beta chain is from a study of Graves' ophthalmopathy and Graves' hyperthyroidism. For the study at large: Peripheral blood collection took place at initial diagnosis, before any treatment. Study-level findings and limits: Clonotypes were expanded in thyroid at above 0.001 frequency, and most also appeared in blood. Sensitivity reached 70.59% and specificity about 72% when the model predicted ophthalmopathy progression.

As the template, RNA transcripts were used to amplify TCR beta CDR3 regions. First-round RT-PCR used HTBI primers; second-round multiplex PCR followed. Via MiXCR, TCRdb re-called the multiplex PCR reads, giving one row per CDR3 protein. Seen here are around 600,000 distinct CDR3 sequences, about 38% observed once, and the top ten hold under 3.5%. Lactation, pregnancy, uncontrolled infections and other autoimmune diseases were all grounds for excluding patients. The germline V gene has CDR1 MGHDK and CDR2 SYGVNS. Trimming cost V 8 bases and J 9 bases; bases outside gene matches: 11. The CDR3 is 13 amino acids. Turning to this clonotype: The antigen is not known.

This TCR came from an adult man with Graves' ophthalmopathy. This sequence joins TRBV25-1 and TRBJ2-7; TRBD1 aligns across 9 bases. Material for sequencing was peripheral blood. The chain's CDR3 is CASHPGTGIGQYF. The CDR3 nucleotides read TGTGCCAGCCACCCCGGGACAGGGATCGGGCAGTACTTC.